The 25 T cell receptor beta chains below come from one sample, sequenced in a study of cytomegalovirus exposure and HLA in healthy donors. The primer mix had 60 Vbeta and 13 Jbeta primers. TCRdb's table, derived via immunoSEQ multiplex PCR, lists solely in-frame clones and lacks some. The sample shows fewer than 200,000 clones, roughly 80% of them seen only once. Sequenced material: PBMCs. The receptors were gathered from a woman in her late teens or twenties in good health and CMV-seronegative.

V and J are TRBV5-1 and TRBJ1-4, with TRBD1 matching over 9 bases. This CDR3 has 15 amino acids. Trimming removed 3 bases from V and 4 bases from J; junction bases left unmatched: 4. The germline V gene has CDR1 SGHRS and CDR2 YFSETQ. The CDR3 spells CASSSLGQGNEKLFF. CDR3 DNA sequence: TGCGCCAGCAGCTCCCTGGGACAGGGTAATGAAAAACTGTTTTTT.

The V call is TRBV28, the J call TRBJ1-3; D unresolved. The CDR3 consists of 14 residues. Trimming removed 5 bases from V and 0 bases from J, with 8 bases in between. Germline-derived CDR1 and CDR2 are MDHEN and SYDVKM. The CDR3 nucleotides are TGTGCCAGCAGTATTCTAGGCTCTGGAAACACCATATATTTT. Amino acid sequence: CASSILGSGNTIYF.

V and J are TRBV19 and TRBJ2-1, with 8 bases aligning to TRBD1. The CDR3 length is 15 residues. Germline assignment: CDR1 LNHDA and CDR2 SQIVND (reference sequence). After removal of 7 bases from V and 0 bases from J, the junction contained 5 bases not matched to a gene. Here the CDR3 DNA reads TGTGCCAGTACCGTGGGGACAGGCTCCTACAATGAGCAGTTCTTC. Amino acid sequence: CASTVGTGSYNEQFF.

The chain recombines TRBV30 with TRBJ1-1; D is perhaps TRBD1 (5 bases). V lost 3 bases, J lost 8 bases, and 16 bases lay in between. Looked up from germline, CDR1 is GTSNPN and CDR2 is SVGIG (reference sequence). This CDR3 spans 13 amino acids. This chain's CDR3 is CAWSALGGTEAFF. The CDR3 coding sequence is TGTGCCTGGAGCGCCCTGGGGGGGACCGAAGCTTTCTTT.

The CDR3 DNA is TGTGCCAGCAGTTTATCAGCGGGACTAGCGGGTGACTTAGCCAAAAACATTCAGTACTTC. It encodes CASSLSAGLAGDLAKNIQYF. V and J are TRBV28 and TRBJ2-4, with 12 bases identical to TRBD2. CDR1 and CDR2 from the germline V gene are MDHEN and SYDVKM. The junction had 10 bases not matched to a gene; V was cut back by 1 base and J by 0 bases. The CDR3 has 20 amino acids. Based on the CDR3 plus reference TRBV28 and TRBJ2-4, the full variable domain is DVKVTQSSRYLVKRTGEKVFLECVQDMDHENMFWYRQDPGLGLRLIYFSYDVKMKEKGDIPEGYSVSREKKERFSLILESASTNQTSMYLCASSLSAGLAGDLAKNIQYFGAGTRLSVL.

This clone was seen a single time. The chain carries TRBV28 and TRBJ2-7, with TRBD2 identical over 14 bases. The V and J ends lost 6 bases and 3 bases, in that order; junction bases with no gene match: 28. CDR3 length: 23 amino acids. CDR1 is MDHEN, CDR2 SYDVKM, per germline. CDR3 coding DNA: TGTGCCAGCAGCTTAACAGGGGTAGTATTACCGGGACTAGCGGGAGCAGGTAACTACGAGCAGTACTTC. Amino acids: CASSLTGVVLPGLAGAGNYEQYF.

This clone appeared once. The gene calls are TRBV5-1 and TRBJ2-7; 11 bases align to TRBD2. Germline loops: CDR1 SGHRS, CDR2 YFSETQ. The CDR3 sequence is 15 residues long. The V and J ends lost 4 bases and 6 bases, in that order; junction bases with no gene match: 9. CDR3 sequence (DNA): TGCGCCAGCAGCGTAACTAGCGGGAGTAGTGGCGAGCAGTACTTC. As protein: CASSVTSGSSGEQYF.

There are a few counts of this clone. The CDR3 loop is CASSLTQNTEAFF. In DNA, the CDR3 is TGTGCCAGCAGCTTAACTCAGAACACTGAAGCTTTCTTT. The chain links TRBV7-7 to TRBJ1-1, with D uncertain. The germline V and J ends were trimmed by 2 bases and 1 base, with 5 bases remaining between them. This CDR3 spans 13 amino acids. Germline CDR1 and CDR2: SSHAT and FNYEAQ (reference sequence).

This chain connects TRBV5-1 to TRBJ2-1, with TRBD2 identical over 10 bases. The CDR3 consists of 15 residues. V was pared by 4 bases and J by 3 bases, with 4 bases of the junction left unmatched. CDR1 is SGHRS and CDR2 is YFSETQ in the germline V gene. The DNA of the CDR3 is TGCGCCAGCAGCCCGGGACTAGCGCACTACAATGAGCAGTTCTTC. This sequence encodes CASSPGLAHYNEQFF.

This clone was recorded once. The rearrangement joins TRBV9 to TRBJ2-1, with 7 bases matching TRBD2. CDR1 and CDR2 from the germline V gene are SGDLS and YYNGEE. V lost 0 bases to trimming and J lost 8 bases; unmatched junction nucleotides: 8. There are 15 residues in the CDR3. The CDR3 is CASSVVGRASDEQFF. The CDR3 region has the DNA TGTGCCAGCAGCGTAGTGGGGAGGGCATCCGATGAGCAGTTCTTC.

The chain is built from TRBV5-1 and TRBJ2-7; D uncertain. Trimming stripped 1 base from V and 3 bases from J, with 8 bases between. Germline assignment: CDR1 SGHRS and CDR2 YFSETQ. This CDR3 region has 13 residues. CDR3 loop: CASSLIWGYEQYV. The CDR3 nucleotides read TGCGCCAGCAGCTTGATCTGGGGCTACGAGCAGTACGTC.

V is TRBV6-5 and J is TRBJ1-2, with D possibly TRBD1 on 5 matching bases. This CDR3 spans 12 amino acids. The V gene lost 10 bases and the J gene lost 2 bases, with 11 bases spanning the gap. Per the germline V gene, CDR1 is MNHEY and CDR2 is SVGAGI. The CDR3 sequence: CATRQTNYGYTF. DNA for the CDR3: TGTGCCACCAGACAGACAAACTATGGCTACACCTTC.

CDR3 in amino acids: CASSGSRGYTDTQYF. The CDR3 region has the DNA TGTGCCAGCAGTGGTTCTAGGGGGTACACAGATACGCAGTATTTT. This chain joins TRBV25-1 and TRBJ2-3, with D perhaps matching TRBD1 (6 bases). Germline V gene lookup returns CDR1 MGHDK and CDR2 SYGVNS. This CDR3 comprises 15 residues. Trimming pared 4 bases from V and 2 bases from J, leaving 13 bases between.

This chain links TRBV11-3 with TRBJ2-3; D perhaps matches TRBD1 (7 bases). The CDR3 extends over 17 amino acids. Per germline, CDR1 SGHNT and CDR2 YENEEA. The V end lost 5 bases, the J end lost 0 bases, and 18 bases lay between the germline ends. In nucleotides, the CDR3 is TGTGCCAGCAGCCCGTACACAGGGGAGGTGAGCACAGATACGCAGTATTTT. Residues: CASSPYTGEVSTDTQYF.

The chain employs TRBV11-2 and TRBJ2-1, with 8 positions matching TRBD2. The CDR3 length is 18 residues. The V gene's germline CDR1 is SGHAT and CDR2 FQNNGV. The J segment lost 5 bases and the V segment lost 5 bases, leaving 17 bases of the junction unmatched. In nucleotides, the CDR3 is TGTGCCAGCAGCCGTAAAAGCCTAGCGGGTGATCGAAACAATGAGCAGTTCTTC. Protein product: CASSRKSLAGDRNNEQFF.

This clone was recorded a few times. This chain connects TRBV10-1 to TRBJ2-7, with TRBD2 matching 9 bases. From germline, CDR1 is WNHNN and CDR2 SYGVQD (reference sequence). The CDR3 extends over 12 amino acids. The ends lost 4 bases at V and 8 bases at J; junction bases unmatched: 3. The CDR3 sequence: CASSGTSDKQYF. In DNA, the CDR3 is TGCGCCAGCAGTGGGACTAGCGACAAGCAGTACTTC.

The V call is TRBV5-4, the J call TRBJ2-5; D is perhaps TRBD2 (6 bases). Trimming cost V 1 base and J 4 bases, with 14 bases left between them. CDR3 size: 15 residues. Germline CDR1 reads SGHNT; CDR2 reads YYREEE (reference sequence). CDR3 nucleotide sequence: TGTGCCAGCAGCTTGTACGGGGAGGCTCCAGAGACCCAGTACTTC. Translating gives CASSLYGEAPETQYF.

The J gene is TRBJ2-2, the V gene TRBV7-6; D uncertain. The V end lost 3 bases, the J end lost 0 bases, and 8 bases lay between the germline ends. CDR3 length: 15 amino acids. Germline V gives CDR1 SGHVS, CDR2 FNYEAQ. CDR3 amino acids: CASSFHESNTGELFF. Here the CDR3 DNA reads TGTGCCAGCAGCTTCCACGAGTCGAACACCGGGGAGCTGTTTTTT.

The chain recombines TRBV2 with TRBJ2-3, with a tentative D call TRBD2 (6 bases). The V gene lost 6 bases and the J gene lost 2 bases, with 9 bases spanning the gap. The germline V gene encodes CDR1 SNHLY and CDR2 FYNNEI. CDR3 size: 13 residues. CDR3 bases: TGTGCCAGCAGCCGGACTAACACAGATACGCAGTATTTT. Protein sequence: CASSRTNTDTQYF. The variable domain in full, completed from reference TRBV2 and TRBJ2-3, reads EPEVTQTPSHQVTQMGQEVILRCVPISNHLYFYWYRQILGQKVEFLVSFYNNEISEKSEIFDDQFSVERPDGSNFTLKIRSTKLEDSAMYFCASSRTNTDTQYFGPGTRLTVL.

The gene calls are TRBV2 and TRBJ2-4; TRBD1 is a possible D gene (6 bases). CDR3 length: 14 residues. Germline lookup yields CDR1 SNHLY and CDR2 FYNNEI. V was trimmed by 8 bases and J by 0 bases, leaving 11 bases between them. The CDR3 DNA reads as TGTGCCAGCGTGAGGGGGATAGCCAAAAACATTCAGTACTTC. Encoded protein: CASVRGIAKNIQYF.

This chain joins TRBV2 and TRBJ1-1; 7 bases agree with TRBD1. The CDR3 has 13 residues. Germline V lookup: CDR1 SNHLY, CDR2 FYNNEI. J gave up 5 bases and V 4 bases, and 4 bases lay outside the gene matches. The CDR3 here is CASSGQGRTEAFF. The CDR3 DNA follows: TGTGCCAGCAGTGGACAGGGAAGAACTGAAGCTTTCTTT. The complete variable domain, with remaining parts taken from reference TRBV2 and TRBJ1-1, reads EPEVTQTPSHQVTQMGQEVILRCVPISNHLYFYWYRQILGQKVEFLVSFYNNEISEKSEIFDDQFSVERPDGSNFTLKIRSTKLEDSAMYFCASSGQGRTEAFFGQGTRLTVV.

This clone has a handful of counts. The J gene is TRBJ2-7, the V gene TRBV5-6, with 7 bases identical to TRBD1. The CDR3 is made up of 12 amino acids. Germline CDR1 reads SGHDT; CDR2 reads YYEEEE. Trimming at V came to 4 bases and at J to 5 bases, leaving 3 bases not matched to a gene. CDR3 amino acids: CASSATGDEQYF. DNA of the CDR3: TGTGCCAGCAGCGCCACAGGGGACGAGCAGTACTTC.

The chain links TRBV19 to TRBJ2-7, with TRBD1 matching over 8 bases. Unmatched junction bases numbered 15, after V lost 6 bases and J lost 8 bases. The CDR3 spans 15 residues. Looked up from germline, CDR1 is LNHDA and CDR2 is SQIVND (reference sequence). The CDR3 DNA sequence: TGTGCCAGTAGCGCCATCGGACAGGGACCTTACCAGCAGTACTTC. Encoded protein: CASSAIGQGPYQQYF. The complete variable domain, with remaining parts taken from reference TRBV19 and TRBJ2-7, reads DGGITQSPKYLFRKEGQNVTLSCEQNLNHDAMYWYRQDPGQGLRLIYYSQIVNDFQKGDIAEGYSVSREKKESFPLTVTSAQKNPTAFYLCASSAIGQGPYQQYFGPGTRLTVT.

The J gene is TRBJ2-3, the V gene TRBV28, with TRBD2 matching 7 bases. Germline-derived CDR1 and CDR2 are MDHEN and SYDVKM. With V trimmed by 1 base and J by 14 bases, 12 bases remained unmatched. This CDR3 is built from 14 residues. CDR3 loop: CASSLSTSGDYLYF. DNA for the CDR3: TGTGCCAGCAGTTTATCAACCTCGGGGGACTACCTGTATTTT.

The CDR3 here is CATAEGLSGANVLTF. The CDR3 bases are TGTGCCACCGCGGAGGGGTTATCTGGGGCCAACGTCCTGACTTTC. This chain uses TRBV18 with TRBJ2-6; D possibly corresponds to TRBD2 (6 bases). Germline values: CDR1 KGHSH, CDR2 LQKENI. Trimming took off 10 bases at V and 1 base at J, with 14 bases between the two ends. The CDR3 is made up of 15 amino acids.